These T cell receptor beta chains were read from a single sample in a study of lymphopenia after photon versus proton radiotherapy. Sequenced by immunoSEQ multiplex PCR; TCRdb stores in-frame clones only, minus some. The sample contains around 150,000 clones, roughly nine tenths of which appear only once. The sample was peripheral blood, taken from a patient treated with photon-based radiotherapy. The receptor set was obtained from a man aged 50 or older with gastric cancer. The CDR3 runs from the conserved cysteine through the conserved F or W. Each record gives: clone size, J gene, V gene, D gene, CDR3 DNA, CDR3 protein. The D gene is left open where the match is weak. Expanded clones are given a class, and other clones once, few, many or no size at all.

. | TRBJ2-1 | TRBV7-9 | TRBD2 | TGTGCCAGCAGCTTGAGCGGGAGTTACAATGAGCAGTTCTTC | CASSLSGSYNEQFF
. | TRBJ2-1 | TRBV12-5 | . | TGTGCTAGTGGTTTTGGAACAGTCTCCTACAATGAGCAGTTCTTC | CASGFGTVSYNEQFF
. | TRBJ1-1 | TRBV2 | . | TGTGCCACGTCCTTTACCACTAAAAACACTGAAGCTTTCTTT | CATSFTTKNTEAFF
. | TRBJ2-5 | TRBV5-1 | . | TGCGCCAGCAGCTTGGCCGACATCCCGGCGGAGACCCAGTACTTC | CASSLADIPAETQYF
. | TRBJ1-1 | TRBV18 | . | TGTGCCAGCTCACCGCAGGGTCAAACTGAAGCTTTCTTT | CASSPQGQTEAFF
few | TRBJ2-1 | TRBV18 | . | TGTGCCAGCTCACCAGGACTGAACAATGAGCAGTTCTTC | CASSPGLNNEQFF
. | TRBJ1-1 | TRBV18 | . | TGTGCCAGCTCACCAGGGTTGAAAACTGAAGCTTTCTTT | CASSPGLKTEAFF
. | TRBJ2-7 | TRBV6-5 | TRBD1 | TGTGCCAGCACCCAAGGGACAGGGGGCTCCTACGAGCAGTACTTC | CASTQGTGGSYEQYF
. | TRBJ1-2 | TRBV4-2 | TRBD1 | TGTGCCAGCAGCCAAGTTGACAGGGTCGGTGGCTACACCTTC | CASSQVDRVGGYTF
. | TRBJ2-5 | TRBV19 | TRBD1 | TGTGCCAGTAGTATAGCGTGGCAGGGGGCGCCGGAGACCCAGTACTTC | CASSIAWQGAPETQYF
. | TRBJ1-2 | TRBV9 | . | TGTGCCAGCAGCGAGAGGGGCCCCAACTATGGCTACACCTTC | CASSERGPNYGYTF
. | TRBJ1-3 | TRBV6-1 | . | TGTGCCAGCAGTGAAGGCCGGGGTGGACGCTTCGGAAACACCATATATTTT | CASSEGRGGRFGNTIYF
. | TRBJ1-2 | TRBV19 | . | TGTGCCAGTAGTCCGCCCGCCCAGATGGGCAACTATGGCTACACCTTC | CASSPPAQMGNYGYTF
. | TRBJ1-3 | TRBV5-1 | TRBD1 | TGCGCCAGCAGGGACAGGGCCGGTGGAGACACCATATATTTT | CASRDRAGGDTIYF
once | TRBJ2-2 | TRBV10-3 | . | TGTGCCATCAGTGGCGGAACCACCGGGGAGCTGTTTTTT | CAISGGTTGELFF
. | TRBJ1-6 | TRBV7-9 | . | TGTGCCAGCAGCTCTCTGACAGGTTATAATTCACCCCTCCACTTT | CASSSLTGYNSPLHF
. | TRBJ2-1 | TRBV7-9 | TRBD1 | TGTGCCAGCAGCTTAGGGGACAGGGCCTACAATGAGCAGTTCTTC | CASSLGDRAYNEQFF
few | TRBJ2-3 | TRBV11-2 | . | TGTGCCAGCAGCTTTGGGCCATCTAGCACAGATACGCAGTATTTT | CASSFGPSSTDTQYF
. | TRBJ1-2 | TRBV19 | . | TGTGCCAGTAGTGCCCGGATGACGTATGGCTACACCTTC | CASSARMTYGYTF
. | TRBJ1-1 | TRBV5-6 | . | TGTGCCAGCATCCTCGGCGGCGGGAACACTGAAGCTTTCTTT | CASILGGGNTEAFF
. | TRBJ2-2 | TRBV29-1 | TRBD2 | TGCAGCGCCCGGCCCAGCGGGAGAAACACCGGGGAGCTGTTTTTT | CSARPSGRNTGELFF
once | TRBJ2-2 | TRBV15 | . | TGTGCCACCAGCAGGGGGGACGGGGAGCTGTTTTTT | CATSRGDGELFF
. | TRBJ1-3 | TRBV28 | . | TGTGCCAGCGGGGTCTCTGGAAACACCATATATTTT | CASGVSGNTIYF
. | TRBJ2-7 | TRBV6-5 | TRBD2 | TGTGCCAGCAGCTCTCCCGGGGGGGAGCAGTACTTC | CASSSPGGEQYF
. | TRBJ2-3 | TRBV18 | TRBD1 | TGTGCCAGCTCACCAGAGACAGGGACGGCAGATACGCAGTATTTT | CASSPETGTADTQYF
. | TRBJ1-5 | TRBV2 | TRBD1 | TGTGCCGTCGGACAGGGAGGCAATCAGCCCCAGCATTTT | CAVGQGGNQPQHF
many | TRBJ1-2 | TRBV15 | . | TGTGCCACCAGCAGAGAAGGAGTTTATGGCTACACCTTC | CATSREGVYGYTF
. | TRBJ2-7 | TRBV4-3 | TRBD2 | TGCGCCAGCAGCCAAACTAGCGGGAGGTCCTACGAGCAGTACTTC | CASSQTSGRSYEQYF
. | TRBJ2-6 | TRBV4-2 | . | TGTGCCAGCAGCCAAGAGTCGACACCTGGGGCCAACGTCCTGACTTTC | CASSQESTPGANVLTF
. | TRBJ2-1 | TRBV9 | . | TGTGCCAGCAGCGTACTGGCGGGATATGAGCAGTTCTTC | CASSVLAGYEQFF
. | TRBJ2-1 | TRBV28 | TRBD2 | TGTGCCAGCACGGGGACTAGCGGGAGGGTACATGAGCAGTTCTTC | CASTGTSGRVHEQFF
. | TRBJ2-1 | TRBV30 | . | TGTGCCTGGAGTCCAGACTACAATGAGCAGTTCTTC | CAWSPDYNEQFF
. | TRBJ2-3 | TRBV9 | . | TGTGCCAGCAGCGGTCCCCAAGTCAGGACCACCACAGATACGCAGTATTTT | CASSGPQVRTTTDTQYF
few | TRBJ1-1 | TRBV19 | . | TGTGCCAGTAGACTGACAGGTAACACTGAAGCTTTCTTT | CASRLTGNTEAFF
. | TRBJ2-7 | TRBV6-6 | TRBD2 | TGTGCCAGCAGTGCACTAGCGGGAGTCAACGAGCAGTACTTC | CASSALAGVNEQYF
. | TRBJ1-1 | TRBV11-2 | . | TGTGCCAGCAGCTTTATTGGGACGGTGAACACTGAAGCTTTCTTT | CASSFIGTVNTEAFF
. | TRBJ2-3 | TRBV28 | . | TGTGCCAGCAGTTTAAGCACAGATACGCAGTATTTT | CASSLSTDTQYF
. | TRBJ2-5 | TRBV10-2 | . | TGCGCCAGCAGTAGAGAGGAGACCCAGTACTTC | CASSREETQYF
. | TRBJ1-1 | TRBV11-2 | . | TGTGCCAGCAGCCCCGGTCTATTACGTGAAGCTTTCTTT | CASSPGLLREAFF
. | TRBJ1-1 | TRBV2 | . | TGTGCCAGCAGTGGCACCTCGAACACTGAAGCTTTCTTT | CASSGTSNTEAFF
. | TRBJ2-5 | TRBV29-1 | TRBD1 | TGCAGCGTCTTGGGACAGAAGTACCAAGAGACCCAGTACTTC | CSVLGQKYQETQYF
. | TRBJ2-7 | TRBV27 | TRBD2 | TGTGCCAGCAGTAAGTCCGTAAGACTAGCGGAGTCCTACGAGCAGTACTTC | CASSKSVRLAESYEQYF
. | TRBJ2-2 | TRBV11-1 | TRBD2 | TGTGCCAGCAGCTCCGGGACTATGACGCCCACCGGGGAGCTGTTTTTT | CASSSGTMTPTGELFF
. | TRBJ2-6 | TRBV4-1 | TRBD2 | TGCGCCAGCAGCCCCGGAAGAGGACTAGCGGATTCTGGGGCCAACGTCCTGACTTTC | CASSPGRGLADSGANVLTF
. | TRBJ2-1 | TRBV15 | . | TGTGCCACCAGCAGAGATGCAGGGATGAATGAGCAGTTCTTC | CATSRDAGMNEQFF
. | TRBJ1-4 | TRBV19 | . | TGTGCCAGTAGCCTAACCAACTCCCCGGGGGATGAAAAACTGTTTTTT | CASSLTNSPGDEKLFF
. | TRBJ1-5 | TRBV4-3 | . | TGCGCCAGCAGCCAAGCCCCGGATAGCAATCAGCCCCAGCATTTT | CASSQAPDSNQPQHF
. | TRBJ1-1 | TRBV19 | . | TGTGCCAGTACCGCCCTCGGGGGAAATACTGAAGCTTTCTTT | CASTALGGNTEAFF
. | TRBJ2-7 | TRBV29-1 | . | TGCAGCGTTAGACCCGAGGGCTCCTACGAGCAGTACTTC | CSVRPEGSYEQYF
. | TRBJ1-1 | TRBV19 | . | TGTGCCAGTAGTATAACAACAGGGTGGAACACTGAAGCTTTCTTT | CASSITTGWNTEAFF
. | TRBJ2-1 | TRBV10-3 | TRBD1 | TGTGCCATCAGCCGGGACAGGGGATACAATGAGCAGTTCTTC | CAISRDRGYNEQFF
. | TRBJ2-1 | TRBV30 | TRBD2 | TGTGCCTGGAGTACCGGGACTAGCGGGAGGGGAATGCAGTTCTTC | CAWSTGTSGRGMQFF
. | TRBJ1-1 | TRBV11-2 | . | TGTGCCAGCAGCTTGGGGGAAAACACTGAAGCTTTCTTT | CASSLGENTEAFF
. | TRBJ1-2 | TRBV28 | TRBD1 | TGTGCCAGCGGTGGGGACAGCGTAAACTATGGCTACACCTTC | CASGGDSVNYGYTF